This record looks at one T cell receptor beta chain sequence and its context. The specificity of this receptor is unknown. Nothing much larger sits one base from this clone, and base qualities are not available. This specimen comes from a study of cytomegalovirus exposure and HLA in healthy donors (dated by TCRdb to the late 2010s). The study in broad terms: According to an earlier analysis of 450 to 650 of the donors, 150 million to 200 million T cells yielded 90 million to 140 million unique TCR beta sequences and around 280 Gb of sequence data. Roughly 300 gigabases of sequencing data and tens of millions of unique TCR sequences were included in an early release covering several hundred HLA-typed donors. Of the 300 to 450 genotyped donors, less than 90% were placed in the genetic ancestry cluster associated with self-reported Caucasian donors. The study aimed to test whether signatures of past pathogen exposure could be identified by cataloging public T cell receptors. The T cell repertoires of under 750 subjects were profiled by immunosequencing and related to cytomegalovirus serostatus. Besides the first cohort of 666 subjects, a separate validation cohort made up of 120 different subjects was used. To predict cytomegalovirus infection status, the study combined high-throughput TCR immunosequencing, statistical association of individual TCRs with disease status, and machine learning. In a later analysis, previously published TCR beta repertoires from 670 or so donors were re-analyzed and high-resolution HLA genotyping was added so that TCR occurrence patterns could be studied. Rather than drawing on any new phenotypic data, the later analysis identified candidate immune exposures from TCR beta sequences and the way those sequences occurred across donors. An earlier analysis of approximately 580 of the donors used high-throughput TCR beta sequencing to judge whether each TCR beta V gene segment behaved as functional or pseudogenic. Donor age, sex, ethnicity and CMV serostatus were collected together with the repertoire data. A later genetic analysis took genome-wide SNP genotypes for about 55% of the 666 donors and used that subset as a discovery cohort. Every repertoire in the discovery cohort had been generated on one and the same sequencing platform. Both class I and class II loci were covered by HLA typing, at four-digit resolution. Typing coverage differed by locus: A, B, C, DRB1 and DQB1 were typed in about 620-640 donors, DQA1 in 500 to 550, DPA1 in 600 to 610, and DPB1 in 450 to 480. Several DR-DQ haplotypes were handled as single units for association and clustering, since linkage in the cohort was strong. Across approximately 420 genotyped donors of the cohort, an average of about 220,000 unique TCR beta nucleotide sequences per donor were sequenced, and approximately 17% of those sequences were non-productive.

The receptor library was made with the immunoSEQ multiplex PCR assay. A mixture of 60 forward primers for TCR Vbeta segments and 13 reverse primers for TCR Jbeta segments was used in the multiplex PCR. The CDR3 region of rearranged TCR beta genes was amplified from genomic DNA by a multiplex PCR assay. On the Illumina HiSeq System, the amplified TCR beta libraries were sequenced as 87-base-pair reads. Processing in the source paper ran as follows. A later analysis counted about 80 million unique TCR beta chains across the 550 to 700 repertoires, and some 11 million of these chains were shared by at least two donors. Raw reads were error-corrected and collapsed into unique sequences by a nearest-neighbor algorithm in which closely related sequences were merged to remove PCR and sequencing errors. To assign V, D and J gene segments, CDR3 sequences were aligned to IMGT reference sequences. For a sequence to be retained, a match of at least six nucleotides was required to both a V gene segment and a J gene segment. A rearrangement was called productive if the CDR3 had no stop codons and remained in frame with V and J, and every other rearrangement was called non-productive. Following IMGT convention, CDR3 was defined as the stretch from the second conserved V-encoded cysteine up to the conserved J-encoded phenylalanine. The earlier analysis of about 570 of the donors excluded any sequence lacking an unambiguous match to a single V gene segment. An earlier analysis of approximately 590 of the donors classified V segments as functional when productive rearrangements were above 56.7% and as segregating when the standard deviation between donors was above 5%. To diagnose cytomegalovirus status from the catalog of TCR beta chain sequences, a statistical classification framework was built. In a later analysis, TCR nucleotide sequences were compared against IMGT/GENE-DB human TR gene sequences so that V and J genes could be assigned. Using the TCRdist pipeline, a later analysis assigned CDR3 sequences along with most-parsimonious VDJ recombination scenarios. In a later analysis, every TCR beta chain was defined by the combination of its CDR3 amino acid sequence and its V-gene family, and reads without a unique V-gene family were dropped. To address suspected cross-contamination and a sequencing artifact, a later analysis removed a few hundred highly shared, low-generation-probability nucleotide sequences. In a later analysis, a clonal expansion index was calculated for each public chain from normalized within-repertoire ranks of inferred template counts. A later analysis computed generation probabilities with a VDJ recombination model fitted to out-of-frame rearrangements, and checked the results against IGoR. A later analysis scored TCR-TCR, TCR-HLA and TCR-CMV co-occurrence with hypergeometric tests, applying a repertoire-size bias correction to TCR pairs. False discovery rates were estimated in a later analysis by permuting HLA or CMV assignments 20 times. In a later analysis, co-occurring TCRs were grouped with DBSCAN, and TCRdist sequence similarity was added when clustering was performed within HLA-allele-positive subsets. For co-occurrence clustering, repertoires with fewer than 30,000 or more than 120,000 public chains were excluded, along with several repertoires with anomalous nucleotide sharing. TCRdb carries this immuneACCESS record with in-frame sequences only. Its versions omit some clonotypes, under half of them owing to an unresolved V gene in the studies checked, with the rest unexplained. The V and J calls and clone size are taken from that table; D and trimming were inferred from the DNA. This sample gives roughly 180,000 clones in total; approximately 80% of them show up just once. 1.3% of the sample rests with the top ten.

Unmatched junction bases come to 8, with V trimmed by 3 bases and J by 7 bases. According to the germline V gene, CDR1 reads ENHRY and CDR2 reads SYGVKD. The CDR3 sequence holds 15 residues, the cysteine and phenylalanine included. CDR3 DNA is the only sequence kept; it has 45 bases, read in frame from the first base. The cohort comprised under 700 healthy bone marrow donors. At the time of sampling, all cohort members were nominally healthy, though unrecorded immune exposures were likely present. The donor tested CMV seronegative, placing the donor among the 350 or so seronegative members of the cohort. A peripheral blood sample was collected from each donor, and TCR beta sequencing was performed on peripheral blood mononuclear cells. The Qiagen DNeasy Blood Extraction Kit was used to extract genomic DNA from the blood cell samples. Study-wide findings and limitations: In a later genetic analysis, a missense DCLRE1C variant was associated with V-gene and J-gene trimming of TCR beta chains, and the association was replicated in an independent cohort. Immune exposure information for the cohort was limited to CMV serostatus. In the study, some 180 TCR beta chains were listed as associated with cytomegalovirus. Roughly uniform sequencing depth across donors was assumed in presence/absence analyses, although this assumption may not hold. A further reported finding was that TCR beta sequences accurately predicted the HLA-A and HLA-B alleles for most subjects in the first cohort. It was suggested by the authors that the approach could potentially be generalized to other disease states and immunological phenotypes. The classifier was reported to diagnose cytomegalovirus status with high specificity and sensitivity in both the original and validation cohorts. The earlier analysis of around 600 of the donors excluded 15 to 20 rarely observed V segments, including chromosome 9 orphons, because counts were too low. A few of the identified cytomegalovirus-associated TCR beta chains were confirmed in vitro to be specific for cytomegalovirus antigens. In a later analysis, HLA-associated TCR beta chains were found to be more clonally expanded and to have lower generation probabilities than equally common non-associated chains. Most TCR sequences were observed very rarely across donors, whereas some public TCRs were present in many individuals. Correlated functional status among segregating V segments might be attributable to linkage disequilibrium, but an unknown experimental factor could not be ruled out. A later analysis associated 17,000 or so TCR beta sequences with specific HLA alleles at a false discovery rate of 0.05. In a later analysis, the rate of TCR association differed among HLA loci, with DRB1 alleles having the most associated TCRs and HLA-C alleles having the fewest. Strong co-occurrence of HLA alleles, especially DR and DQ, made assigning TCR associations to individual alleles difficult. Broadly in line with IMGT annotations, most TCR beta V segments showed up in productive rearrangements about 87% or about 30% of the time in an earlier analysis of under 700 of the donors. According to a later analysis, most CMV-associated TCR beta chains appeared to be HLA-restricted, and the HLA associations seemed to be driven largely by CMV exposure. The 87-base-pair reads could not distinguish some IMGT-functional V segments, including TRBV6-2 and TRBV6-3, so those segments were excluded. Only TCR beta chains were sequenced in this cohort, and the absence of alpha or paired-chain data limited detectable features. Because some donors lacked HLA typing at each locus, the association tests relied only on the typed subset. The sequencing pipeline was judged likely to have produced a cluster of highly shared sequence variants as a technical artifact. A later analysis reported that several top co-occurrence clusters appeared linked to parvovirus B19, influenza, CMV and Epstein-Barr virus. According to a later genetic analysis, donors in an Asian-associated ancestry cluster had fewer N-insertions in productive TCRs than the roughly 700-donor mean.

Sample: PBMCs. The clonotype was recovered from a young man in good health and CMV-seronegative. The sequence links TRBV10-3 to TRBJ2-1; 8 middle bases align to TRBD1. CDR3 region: CAISEGQGGRNEQFF. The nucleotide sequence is TGTGCCATCAGTGAAGGACAGGGAGGTCGGAATGAGCAGTTCTTC.